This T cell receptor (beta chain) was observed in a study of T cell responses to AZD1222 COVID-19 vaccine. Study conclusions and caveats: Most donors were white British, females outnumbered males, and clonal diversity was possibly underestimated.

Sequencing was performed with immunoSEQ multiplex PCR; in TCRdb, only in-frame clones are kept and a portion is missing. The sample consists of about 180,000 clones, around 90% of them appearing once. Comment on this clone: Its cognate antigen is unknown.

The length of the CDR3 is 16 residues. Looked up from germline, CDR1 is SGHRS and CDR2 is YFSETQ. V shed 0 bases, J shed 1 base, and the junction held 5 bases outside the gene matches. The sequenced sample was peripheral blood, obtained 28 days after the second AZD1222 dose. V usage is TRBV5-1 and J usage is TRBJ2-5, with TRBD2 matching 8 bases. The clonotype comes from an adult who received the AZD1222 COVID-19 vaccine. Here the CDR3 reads CASSLDGGGIQETQYF. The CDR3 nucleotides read TGCGCCAGCAGCTTGGACGGCGGGGGGATCCAAGAGACCCAGTACTTC. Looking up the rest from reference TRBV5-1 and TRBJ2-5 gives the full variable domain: KAGVTQTPRYLIKTRGQQVTLSCSPISGHRSVSWYQQTPGQGLQFLFEYFSETQRNKGNFPGRFSGRQFSNSRSEMNVSTLELGDSALYLCASSLDGGGIQETQYFGPGTRLLVL.